This T cell receptor (beta chain) was captured in a study of blood T cell repertoires in COVID-19. In the study overall: Samples of COVID-19 (acute and convalescent) were obtained from the United States, Italy and Spain. T cells, B-cell-depleted T cells, or PBMCs provided the cDNA or gDNA that served as material.

The data were produced by immunoSEQ multiplex PCR, yet TCRdb's version contains in-frame clones alone and is incomplete. This repertoire shows roughly 340,000 clones, approximately 90% found once; its top ten account for about 3.5%. Germline values: CDR1 LNHDA, CDR2 SQIVND (reference sequence). The CDR3 covers 17 residues. The V and J ends lost 5 bases and 0 bases, in that order; junction bases with no gene match: 6. The clonotype comes from a young woman who had recovered from COVID-19. This chain connects TRBV19 to TRBJ2-6; 8 bases map to TRBD1. The specimen was peripheral blood. CDR3 DNA: TGTGCCAGTAGTCGCTGGGGACAGGACTCTGGGGCCAACGTCCTGACTTTC. Translating it yields CASSRWGQDSGANVLTF.